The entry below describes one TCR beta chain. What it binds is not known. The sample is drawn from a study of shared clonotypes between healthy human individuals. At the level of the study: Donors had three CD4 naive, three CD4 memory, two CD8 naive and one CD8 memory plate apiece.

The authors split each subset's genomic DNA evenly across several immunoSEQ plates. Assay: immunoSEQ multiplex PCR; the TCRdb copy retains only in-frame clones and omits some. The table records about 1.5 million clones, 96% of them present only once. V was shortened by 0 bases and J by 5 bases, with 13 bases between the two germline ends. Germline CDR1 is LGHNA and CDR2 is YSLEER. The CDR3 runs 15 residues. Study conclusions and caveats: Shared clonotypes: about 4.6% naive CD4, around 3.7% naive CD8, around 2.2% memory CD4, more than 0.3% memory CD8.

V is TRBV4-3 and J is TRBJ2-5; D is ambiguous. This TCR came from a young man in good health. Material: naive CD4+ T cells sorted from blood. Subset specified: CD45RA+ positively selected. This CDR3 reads CASSQESPARETQYF. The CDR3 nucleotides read TGCGCCAGCAGCCAAGAATCACCAGCCCGGGAGACCCAGTACTTC.